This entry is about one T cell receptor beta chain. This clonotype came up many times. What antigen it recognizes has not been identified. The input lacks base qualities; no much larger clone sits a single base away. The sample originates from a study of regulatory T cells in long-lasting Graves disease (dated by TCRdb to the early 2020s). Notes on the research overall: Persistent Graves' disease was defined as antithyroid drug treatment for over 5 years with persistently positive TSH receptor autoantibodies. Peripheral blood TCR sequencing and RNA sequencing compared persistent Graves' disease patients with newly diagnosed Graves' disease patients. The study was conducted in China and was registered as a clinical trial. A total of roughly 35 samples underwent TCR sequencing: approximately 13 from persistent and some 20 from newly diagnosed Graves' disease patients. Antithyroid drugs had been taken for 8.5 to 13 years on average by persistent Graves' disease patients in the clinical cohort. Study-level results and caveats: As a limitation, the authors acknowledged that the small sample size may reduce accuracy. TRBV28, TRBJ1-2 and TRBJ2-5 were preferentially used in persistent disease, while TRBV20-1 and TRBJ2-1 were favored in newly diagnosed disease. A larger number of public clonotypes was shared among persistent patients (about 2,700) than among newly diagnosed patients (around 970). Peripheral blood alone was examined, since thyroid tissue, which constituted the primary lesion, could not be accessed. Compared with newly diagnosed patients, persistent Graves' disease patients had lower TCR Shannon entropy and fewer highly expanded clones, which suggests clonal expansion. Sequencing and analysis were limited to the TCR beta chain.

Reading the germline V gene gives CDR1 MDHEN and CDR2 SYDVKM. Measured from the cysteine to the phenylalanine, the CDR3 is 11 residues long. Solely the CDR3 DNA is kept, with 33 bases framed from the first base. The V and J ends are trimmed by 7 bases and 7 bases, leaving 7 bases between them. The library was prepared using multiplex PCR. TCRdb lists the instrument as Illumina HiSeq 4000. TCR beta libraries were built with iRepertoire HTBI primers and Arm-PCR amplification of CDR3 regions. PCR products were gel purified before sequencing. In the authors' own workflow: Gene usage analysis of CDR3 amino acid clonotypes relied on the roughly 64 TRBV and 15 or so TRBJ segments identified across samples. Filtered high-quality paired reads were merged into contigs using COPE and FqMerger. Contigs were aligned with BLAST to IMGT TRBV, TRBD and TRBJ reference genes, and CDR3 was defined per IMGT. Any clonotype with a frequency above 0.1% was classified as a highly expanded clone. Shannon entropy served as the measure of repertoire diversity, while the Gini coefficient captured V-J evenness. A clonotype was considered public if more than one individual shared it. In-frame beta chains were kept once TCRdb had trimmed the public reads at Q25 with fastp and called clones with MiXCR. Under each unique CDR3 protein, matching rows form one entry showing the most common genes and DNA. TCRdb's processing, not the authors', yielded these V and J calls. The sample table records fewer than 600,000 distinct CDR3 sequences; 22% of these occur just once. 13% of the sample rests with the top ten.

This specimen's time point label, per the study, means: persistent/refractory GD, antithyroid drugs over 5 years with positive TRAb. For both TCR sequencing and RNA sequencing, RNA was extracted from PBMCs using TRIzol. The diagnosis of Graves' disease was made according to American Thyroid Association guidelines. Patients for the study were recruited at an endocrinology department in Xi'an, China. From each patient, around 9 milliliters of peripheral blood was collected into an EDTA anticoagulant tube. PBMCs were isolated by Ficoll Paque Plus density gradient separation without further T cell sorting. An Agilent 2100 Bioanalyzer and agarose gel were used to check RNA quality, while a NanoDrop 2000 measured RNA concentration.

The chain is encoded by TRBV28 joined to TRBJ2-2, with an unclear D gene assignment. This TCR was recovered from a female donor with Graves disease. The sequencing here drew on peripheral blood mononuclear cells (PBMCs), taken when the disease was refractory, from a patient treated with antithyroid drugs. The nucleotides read TGTGCCAGCATGGTCGACGGGGAGCTGTTTTTT. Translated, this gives CASMVDGELFF.